The rows below give T cell receptor beta chains drawn from one sample of a study of post-analysis software for immune sequencing data. In TCRdb, the PCR reads were re-called with MiXCR into one record per CDR3 protein. Of approximately 570,000 distinct CDR3 sequences listed, 40% to 50% are singletons. The sequencing sample was made of blood. These receptors all stem from a girl aged 10 to 17 with multiple sclerosis. The CDR3 runs from the conserved cysteine through the conserved F or W. Each record gives: V gene, J gene, clone size, D gene, CDR3 protein, CDR3 DNA. The D gene is left open where the match is weak. A clone size is listed for some rows: how often the clone was seen (once, few, many), or a class if it is expanded.

TRBV20-1	TRBJ2-5	NA	NA	CSAGGWRETQYF	TGCAGTGCTGGCGGGTGGCGAGAGACCCAGTACTTC
TRBV5-1	TRBJ2-1	NA	TRBD2	CASSLPNGRSLTFYNEQFF	TGCGCCAGCAGCTTGCCTAACGGGAGGTCCCTGACCTTCTACAATGAGCAGTTCTTC
TRBV7-9	TRBJ1-4	NA	TRBD1	CASSGRGSRLLFF	TGTGCCAGCAGCGGCAGGGGGTCGCGATTGCTGTTTTTT
TRBV12-3/TRBV12-4	TRBJ1-2	NA	NA	CASSLADQGGYTF	TGTGCCAGCAGTTTAGCAGATCAAGGAGGCTACACCTTC
TRBV10-2	TRBJ2-7	NA	NA	CASSESSAGAPYEQYF	TGCGCCAGCAGTGAGTCCTCAGCTGGGGCCCCTTACGAGCAGTACTTC
TRBV2	TRBJ2-7	NA	TRBD2	CASKRAGAFSYEQYF	TGTGCCAGCAAGAGAGCGGGGGCTTTTTCCTACGAGCAGTACTTC
TRBV11-3	TRBJ2-7	NA	NA	CASSRGPGVHEQYF	TGTGCCAGCAGTAGAGGTCCGGGGGTCCACGAGCAGTACTTC
TRBV12-3/TRBV12-4	TRBJ2-1	few	TRBD1	CASSFLFVPGGLDNEQFF	TGTGCCAGCAGTTTCCTTTTCGTCCCAGGGGGCTTGGACAATGAGCAGTTCTTC
TRBV6-6	TRBJ2-7	NA	TRBD1	CASSARGTGRSYEQYF	TGTGCCAGCAGTGCCCGCGGGACAGGACGCTCCTACGAGCAGTACTTC
TRBV5-1	TRBJ2-1	few	NA	CASKRGTGIYNEQFF	TGCGCCAGCAAAAGGGGAACAGGGATCTACAATGAGCAGTTCTTC
TRBV20-1	TRBJ1-5	few	TRBD1	CSAIEQGVSNQPQHF	TGCAGTGCTATCGAACAGGGGGTAAGCAATCAGCCCCAGCATTTT
TRBV29-1	TRBJ2-5	NA	NA	CSDVGRQETQYF	TGCAGCGATGTGGGCCGACAAGAGACCCAGTACTTC
TRBV12-3/TRBV12-4	TRBJ1-2	NA	NA	CASSLDGLLGARGYTF	TGTGCCAGCAGTTTAGACGGACTTTTGGGGGCACGAGGCTACACCTTC
TRBV6-1	TRBJ2-1	NA	NA	CASSNLGLVGISYNEQFF	TGTGCCAGCAGTAATCTAGGTCTAGTAGGTATTTCCTACAATGAGCAGTTCTTC
TRBV14	TRBJ2-5	NA	NA	CASSQEPRPQETQYF	TGTGCCAGCAGCCAAGAGCCACGGCCCCAAGAGACCCAGTACTTC
TRBV2	TRBJ2-5	NA	NA	CASKRGRSETQYF	TGTGCCAGCAAGAGGGGTAGGAGTGAGACCCAGTACTTC
TRBV28	TRBJ1-4	once	NA	CASSLQSGQREKLFF	TGTGCCAGCAGCCTACAGTCGGGGCAGAGGGAAAAACTGTTTTTT
TRBV5-1	TRBJ2-1	NA	TRBD2	CASSLGTSGGGYNEQFF	TGCGCCAGCAGCTTAGGGACTAGCGGGGGGGGCTACAATGAGCAGTTCTTC
TRBV5-1	TRBJ1-2	NA	NA	CASGMNPGSYGYTF	TGCGCCAGCGGCATGAATCCGGGGTCCTATGGCTACACCTTC
TRBV9	TRBJ2-3	NA	NA	CASSRRPGTSPDTQYF	TGTGCCAGCAGCAGGCGTCCCGGGACATCACCAGATACGCAGTATTTT
TRBV10-3	TRBJ2-5	NA	TRBD1	CATWSGTGGRETQYF	TGTGCCACCTGGTCTGGGACAGGGGGCCGGGAGACCCAGTACTTC
TRBV7-2	TRBJ2-5	NA	NA	CASSLYGEQETQYF	TGTGCCAGCAGCTTATACGGGGAGCAAGAGACCCAGTACTTC
TRBV2	TRBJ1-2	NA	TRBD1	CASPGQAPDGYTF	TGTGCCAGCCCGGGACAGGCCCCAGATGGCTACACCTTC
TRBV5-1	TRBJ2-6	NA	NA	CASSLEGRASGANVLTF	TGCGCCAGCAGCTTGGAGGGCAGGGCGTCTGGGGCCAACGTCCTGACTTTC
TRBV12-3/TRBV12-4	TRBJ1-5	few	TRBD1	CASSQDQNRGGFQPQHF	TGTGCCAGCAGTCAAGACCAAAACAGGGGGGGATTTCAGCCCCAGCATTTT
TRBV7-8	TRBJ2-5	few	TRBD1	CASSSKTGEETQYF	TGTGCCAGCAGCTCTAAGACAGGGGAAGAGACCCAGTACTTC
TRBV30	TRBJ2-7	NA	NA	CAWSDRLEQYF	TGTGCCTGGAGCGACCGGCTCGAGCAGTACTTC
TRBV5-5	TRBJ1-3	NA	NA	CASSSVGRRGNTIYF	TGTGCCAGCAGCAGCGTAGGACGGCGGGGAAACACCATATATTTT
TRBV28	TRBJ2-1	NA	TRBD2	CTSTLVRETVEQFF	TGTACCAGCACCCTGGTGCGGGAGACCGTTGAGCAGTTCTTC
TRBV19	TRBJ2-1	NA	NA	CASSIRYNEQFF	TGTGCCAGTAGTATACGTTACAATGAGCAGTTCTTC
TRBV11-2	TRBJ2-1	NA	TRBD1	CASSLLGGTEQFF	TGTGCCAGCAGCTTATTAGGGGGCACTGAGCAGTTCTTC
TRBV13	TRBJ2-3	NA	TRBD2	CASSLGLAGASSVTDTQYF	TGTGCCAGCAGCTTAGGCCTAGCGGGGGCCTCATCGGTGACAGATACGCAGTATTTT
TRBV9	TRBJ2-1	once	TRBD2	CASSSRGGGYNEQFF	TGTGCCAGCAGCTCACGCGGGGGTGGGTACAATGAGCAGTTCTTC
TRBV27	TRBJ1-2	many	TRBD1	CASRVQGANYGYTF	TGTGCCAGCAGAGTACAGGGGGCTAACTATGGCTACACCTTC
TRBV9	TRBJ1-2	few	NA	CASSDPPGGYTF	TGTGCCAGCAGCGACCCTCCAGGTGGCTACACCTTC
TRBV6-6	TRBJ2-7	few	TRBD1	CASGPGQGTYYEQYF	TGTGCCAGCGGTCCGGGACAGGGGACCTACTACGAGCAGTACTTC
TRBV29-1	TRBJ2-4	NA	NA	CSGGGLAKNIQYF	TGCAGCGGCGGGGGCTTAGCCAAAAACATTCAGTACTTC
TRBV6-1	TRBJ2-7	NA	TRBD2	CASSDLQPGTSGRGAQYF	TGTGCCAGCAGTGACCTCCAGCCTGGGACTAGCGGGCGAGGGGCCCAGTACTTC
TRBV6-5	TRBJ2-1	NA	TRBD2	CASRNSGEQFF	TGTGCCAGCAGAAATAGCGGGGAGCAGTTCTTC
TRBV24-1	TRBJ1-5	few	NA	CATSDLPGQPQHF	TGTGCCACCAGTGATTTGCCGGGTCAGCCCCAGCATTTT
TRBV10-3	TRBJ2-1	few	TRBD2	CAISESTKVTSGNFGNEQFF	TGTGCCATCAGTGAGTCGACAAAAGTAACTAGCGGGAATTTTGGCAATGAGCAGTTCTTC
TRBV10-3	TRBJ1-2	few	NA	CAISESLVGADGYTF	TGTGCCATCAGTGAGTCGTTGGTAGGGGCGGATGGCTACACCTTC